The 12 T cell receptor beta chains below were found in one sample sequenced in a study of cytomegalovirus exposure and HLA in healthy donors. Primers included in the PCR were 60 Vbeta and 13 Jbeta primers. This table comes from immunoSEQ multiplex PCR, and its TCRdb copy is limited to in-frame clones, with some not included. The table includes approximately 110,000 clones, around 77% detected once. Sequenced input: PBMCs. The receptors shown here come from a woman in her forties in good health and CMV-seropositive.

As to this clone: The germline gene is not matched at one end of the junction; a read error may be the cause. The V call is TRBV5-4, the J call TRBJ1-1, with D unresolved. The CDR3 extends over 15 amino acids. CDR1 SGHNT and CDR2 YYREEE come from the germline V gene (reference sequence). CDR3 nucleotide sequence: TGCGCCAGCAGCCGCTACATCAGCACGGGCACTGAAGCTTTCTTT. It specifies CASSRYISTGTEAFF.

CDR3 DNA: TGCGCCAGCAGCCAGGCTACGGGGTTAGCCAATGAAAAACTGTTTTTT. Residues: CASSQATGLANEKLFF. The genes are TRBV4-1 and TRBJ1-4; D is ambiguous. CDR3 length: 16 residues. The V and J ends lost 3 bases and 5 bases respectively, with 16 bases between them. Per the germline V gene, CDR1 is MGHRA and CDR2 is YSYEKL.

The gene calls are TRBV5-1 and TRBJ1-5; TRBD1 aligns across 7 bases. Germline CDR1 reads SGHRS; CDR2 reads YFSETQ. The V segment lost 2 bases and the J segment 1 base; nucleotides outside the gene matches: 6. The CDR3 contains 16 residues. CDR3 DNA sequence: TGCGCCAGCAGCTTAACAGGGGTCGGGAGCAATCAGCCCCAGCATTTT. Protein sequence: CASSLTGVGSNQPQHF.

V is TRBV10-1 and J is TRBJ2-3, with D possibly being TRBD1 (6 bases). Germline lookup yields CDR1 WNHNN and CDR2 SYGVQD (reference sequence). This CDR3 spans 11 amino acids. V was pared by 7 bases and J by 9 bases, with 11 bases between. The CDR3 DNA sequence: TGCGCCAGCATCAACAGGGCGACGCAGTATTTT. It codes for CASINRATQYF.

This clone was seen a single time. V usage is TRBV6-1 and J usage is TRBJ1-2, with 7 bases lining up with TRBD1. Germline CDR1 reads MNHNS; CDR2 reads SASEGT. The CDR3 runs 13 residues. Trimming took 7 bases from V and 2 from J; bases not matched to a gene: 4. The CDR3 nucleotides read TGTGCCAGCACTCCGGGACAGAACTATGGCTACACCTTC. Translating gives CASTPGQNYGYTF.

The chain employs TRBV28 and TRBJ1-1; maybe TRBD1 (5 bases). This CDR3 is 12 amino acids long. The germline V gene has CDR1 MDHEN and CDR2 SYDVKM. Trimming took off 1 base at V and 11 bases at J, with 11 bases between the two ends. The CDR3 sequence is CASSLSGGKAFF. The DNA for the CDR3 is TGTGCCAGCAGTTTATCCGGGGGTAAGGCTTTCTTT.

The CDR3: CASSFPRDRDSEQYF. As DNA, the CDR3 is TGTGCCAGCAGTTTCCCCCGGGACAGGGATAGCGAGCAGTACTTC. This rearrangement joins TRBV28 to TRBJ2-7; 9 nucleotides align to TRBD1. Losses at the gene ends were 3 bases for V and 6 bases for J; bases not matched to a gene: 9. The CDR3 is made up of 15 amino acids. Germline V gives CDR1 MDHEN, CDR2 SYDVKM.

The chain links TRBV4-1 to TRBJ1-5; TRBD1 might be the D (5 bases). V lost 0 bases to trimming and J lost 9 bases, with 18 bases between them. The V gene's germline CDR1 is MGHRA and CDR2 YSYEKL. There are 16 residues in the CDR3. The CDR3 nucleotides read TGCGCCAGCAGCCAAGAGAAGGAACAGGCGGGAGGGCCCCAGCATTTT. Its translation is CASSQEKEQAGGPQHF.

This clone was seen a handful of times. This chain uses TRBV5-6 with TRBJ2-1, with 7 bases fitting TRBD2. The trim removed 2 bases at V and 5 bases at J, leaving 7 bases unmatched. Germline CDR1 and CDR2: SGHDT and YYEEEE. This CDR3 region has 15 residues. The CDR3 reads CASSLGGSLDNEQFF. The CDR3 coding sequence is TGTGCCAGCAGCTTAGGCGGGAGCCTCGACAATGAGCAGTTCTTC. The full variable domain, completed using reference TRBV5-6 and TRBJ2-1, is DAGVTQSPTHLIKTRGQQVTLRCSPKSGHDTVSWYQQALGQGPQFIFQYYEEEERQRGNFPDRFSGHQFPNYSSELNVNALLLGDSALYLCASSLGGSLDNEQFFGPGTRLTVL.

The CDR3 reads CATVRVAGAQSSYNEQFF. CDR3 nucleotides: TGTGCCACCGTCCGGGTAGCGGGAGCCCAAAGCTCCTACAATGAGCAGTTCTTC. This chain connects TRBV15 to TRBJ2-1, with 9 bases matching TRBD2. Losses at the gene ends were 8 bases for V and 0 bases for J; bases not matched to a gene: 14. The germline V gene encodes CDR1 LNHNV and CDR2 YYDKDF (reference sequence). The CDR3 runs 18 residues. The complete variable domain, with remaining parts taken from reference TRBV15 and TRBJ2-1, reads DAMVIQNPRYQVTQFGKPVTLSCSQTLNHNVMYWYQQKSSQAPKLLFHYYDKDFNNEADTPDNFQSRRPNTSFCFLDIRSPGLGDTAMYLCATVRVAGAQSSYNEQFFGPGTRLTVL.

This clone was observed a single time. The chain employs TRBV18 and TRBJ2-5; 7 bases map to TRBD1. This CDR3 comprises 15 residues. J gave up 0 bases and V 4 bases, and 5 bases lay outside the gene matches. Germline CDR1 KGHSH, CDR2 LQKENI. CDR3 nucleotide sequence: TGTGCCAGCTCACAGATCGGGACAGACCAAGAGACCCAGTACTTC. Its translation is CASSQIGTDQETQYF.

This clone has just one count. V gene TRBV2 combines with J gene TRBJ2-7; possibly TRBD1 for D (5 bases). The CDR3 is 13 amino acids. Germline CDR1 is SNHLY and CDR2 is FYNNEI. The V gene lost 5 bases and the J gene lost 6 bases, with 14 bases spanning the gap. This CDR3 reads CASSPQGRAEQYF. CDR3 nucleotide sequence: TGTGCCAGCAGTCCCCAGGGAAGGGCCGAGCAGTACTTC. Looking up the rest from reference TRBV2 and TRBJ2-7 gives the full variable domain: EPEVTQTPSHQVTQMGQEVILRCVPISNHLYFYWYRQILGQKVEFLVSFYNNEISEKSEIFDDQFSVERPDGSNFTLKIRSTKLEDSAMYFCASSPQGRAEQYFGPGTRLTVT.